This T cell receptor (beta chain) was observed in a study of T cell responses to AZD1222 COVID-19 vaccine. Study conclusions and caveats: Among vaccine-associated CD4 TCRs, coverage spanned spike, with dominance at 160-218 and 743-854. In a largely white British group with more females than males, clonal diversity was possibly underestimated. Receipt of two AZD1222 doses was followed by a rise in Spike-specific TCR breadth and depth.

V shed 3 bases and J shed 5 bases, with 13 bases lying between them. The CDR3 is 14 amino acids. The germline gives CDR1 MNHEY, CDR2 SVGAGI. Here immunoSEQ multiplex PCR was the method, and the copy in TCRdb shows in-frame clones only, minus some. The sample lists about 100,000 clones, more than 70% occurring once. Comments on this clone: Its antigen is unknown.

The TCR originated in an adult in good health. The chain uses TRBV6-5 and TRBJ1-1; a weak D match, TRBD1 (5 bases). The sample in question was peripheral blood, obtained on day 0 of MenACWY control vaccination. CDR3 nucleotides: TGTGCCAGCAGTTATCTAAGAGGGGCGACTGAAGCTTTCTTT. This gives the protein CASSYLRGATEAFF.